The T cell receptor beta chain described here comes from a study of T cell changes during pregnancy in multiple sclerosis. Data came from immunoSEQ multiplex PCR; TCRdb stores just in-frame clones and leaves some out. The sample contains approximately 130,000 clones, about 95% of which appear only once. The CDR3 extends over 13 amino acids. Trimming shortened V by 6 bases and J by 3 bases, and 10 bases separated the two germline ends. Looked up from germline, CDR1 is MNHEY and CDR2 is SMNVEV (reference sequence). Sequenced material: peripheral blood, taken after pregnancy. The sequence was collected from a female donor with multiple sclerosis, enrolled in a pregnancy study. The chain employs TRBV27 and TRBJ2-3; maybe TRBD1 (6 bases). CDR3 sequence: CASRLTGTDTQYF. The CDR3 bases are TGTGCCAGCAGATTAACAGGGACAGATACGCAGTATTTT.